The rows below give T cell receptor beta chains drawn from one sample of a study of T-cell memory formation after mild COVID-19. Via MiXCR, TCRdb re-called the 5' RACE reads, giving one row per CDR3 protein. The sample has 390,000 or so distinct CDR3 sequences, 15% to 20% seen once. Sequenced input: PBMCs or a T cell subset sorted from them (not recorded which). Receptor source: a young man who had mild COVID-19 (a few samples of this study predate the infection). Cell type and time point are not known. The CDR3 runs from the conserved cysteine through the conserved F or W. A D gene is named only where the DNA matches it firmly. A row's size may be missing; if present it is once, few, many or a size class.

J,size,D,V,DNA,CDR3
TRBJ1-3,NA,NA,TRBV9,TGTGCCAGCAGCGTAGGGGGAGGATTCTCTGGAAACACCATATATTTT,CASSVGGGFSGNTIYF
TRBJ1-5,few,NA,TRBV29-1,TGCAGCGTTGGGGAGGTTGGTCAGCCCCAGCATTTT,CSVGEVGQPQHF
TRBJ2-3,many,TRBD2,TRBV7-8,TGTGCCAGCAGCCCGGGGACTAGCGGGGGACTCACAGATACGCAGTATTTT,CASSPGTSGGLTDTQYF
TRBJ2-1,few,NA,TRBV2,TGTGCCAGCAGGTGGGGCGGGGATGAGCAGTTCTTC,CASRWGGDEQFF
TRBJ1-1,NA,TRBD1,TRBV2,TGTGCCAGCGAGCCGGGACAGGTCACTGAAGCTTTCTTT,CASEPGQVTEAFF
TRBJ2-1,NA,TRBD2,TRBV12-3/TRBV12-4,TGTGCCAGCACTGCGCTAGCGGGGGGCTACAATGAGCAGTTCTTC,CASTALAGGYNEQFF
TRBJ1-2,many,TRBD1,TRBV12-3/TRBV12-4,TGTGCCAGCAGTTTTTTGGACAGGGTCGTCTATGGCTACACCTTC,CASSFLDRVVYGYTF
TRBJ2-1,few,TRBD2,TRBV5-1,TGCGCCAGCAGACCCCGGTCGGGGACTAGCAACAATGAGCAGTTCTTC,CASRPRSGTSNNEQFF
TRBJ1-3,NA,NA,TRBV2,TGTGCCAACCGCGGGGGGGCTAATGGAAACACCATATATTTT,CANRGGANGNTIYF
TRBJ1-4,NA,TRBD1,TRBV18,TGTGCCAGCTCACCTTATTATCCGGGACAGCCTAATGAAAAACTGTTTTTT,CASSPYYPGQPNEKLFF
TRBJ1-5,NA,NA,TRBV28,TGTGCCACCCAGTTTCCCCCTCAGCCCCAGCATTTT,CATQFPPQPQHF
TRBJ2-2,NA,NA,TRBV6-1,TGTGCCGCGCAGACAGGACACACCGGGGAGCTGTTTTTT,CAAQTGHTGELFF
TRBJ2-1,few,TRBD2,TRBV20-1,TGCAGTGCTAGTAAGTCGGCTAGCGGGGGCTCTTACAATGAGCAGTTCTTC,CSASKSASGGSYNEQFF
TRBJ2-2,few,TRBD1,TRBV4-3,TGCGCCAGCAGCCGTTGGACAGGCACCGCCGGGGAGCTGTTTTTT,CASSRWTGTAGELFF
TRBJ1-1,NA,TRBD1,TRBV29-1,TGCAGCGTTTCCGACAGGGCTGAAGCTTTCTTT,CSVSDRAEAFF
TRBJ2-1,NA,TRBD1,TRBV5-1,TGCGCCAGCAGCCTTTCGTTTGGGGGACAGGGGTCTTACAATGAGCAGTTCTTC,CASSLSFGGQGSYNEQFF
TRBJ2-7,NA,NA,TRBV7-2,TGTGCCAGCAGCTACGGGTCTCACTACGAGCAGTACTTC,CASSYGSHYEQYF
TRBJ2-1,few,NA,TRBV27,TGTGCCAGCAGTCCATTAGACGGGGACAATGAGCAGTTCTTC,CASSPLDGDNEQFF
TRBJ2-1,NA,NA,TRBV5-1,TGCGCCAGCAGCTTGGTTGGACCCTCAGGGAATGAGCAGTTCTTC,CASSLVGPSGNEQFF
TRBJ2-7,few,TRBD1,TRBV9,TGTGCCAGCTCTAGAGCAGCAGACAGGGGGCCGGGGGAGCAGTACTTC,CASSRAADRGPGEQYF
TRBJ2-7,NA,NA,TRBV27,TGTGCCAGCAGTTCAGGCGTCAGGGTATTCTCCTACGAGCAGTACTTC,CASSSGVRVFSYEQYF
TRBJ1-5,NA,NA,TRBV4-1,TGCGCCAGCAGCCAAGAGGCGGGGGGCGTTCAGCCCCAGCATTTT,CASSQEAGGVQPQHF
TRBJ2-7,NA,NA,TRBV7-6,TGTGCCAGCAGTTCGGTGGGGGACGGGGGACTCTCCTACGAGCAGTACTTC,CASSSVGDGGLSYEQYF
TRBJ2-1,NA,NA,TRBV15,TGTGCCACCAGCTCCCGACAGAACAATGAGCAGTTCTTC,CATSSRQNNEQFF
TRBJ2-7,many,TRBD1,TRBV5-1,TGCGCCAGCAGCTTGGTTTCGGACAGGGTTCGAGAGCAGTACTTC,CASSLVSDRVREQYF
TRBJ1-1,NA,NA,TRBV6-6,TGTGCCAGCTTACAGGGATACGGTACTGAAGCTTTCTTT,CASLQGYGTEAFF
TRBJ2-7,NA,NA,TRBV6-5,TGTGCCAGCAGTCGCAGGGGGGGGGCGGATTATTACGAGCAGTACTTC,CASSRRGGADYYEQYF
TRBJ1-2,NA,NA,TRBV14,TGTGCCAGCAGCCAAGGTATAGGGAGAGGCTATGGCTACACCTTC,CASSQGIGRGYGYTF
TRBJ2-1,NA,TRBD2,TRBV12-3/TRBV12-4,TGTGCCAGCGCGGAGCGGGGCATGAGAAATGAGCAGTTCTTC,CASAERGMRNEQFF
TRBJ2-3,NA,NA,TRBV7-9,TGTGCCAGCAGCTTAGTCGCGGGGCTAGATACGCAGTATTTT,CASSLVAGLDTQYF
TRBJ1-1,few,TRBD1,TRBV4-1,TGCGCCAGCAGCCTCCGACAGGGAAGCAGAGGCACTGAAGCTTTCTTT,CASSLRQGSRGTEAFF
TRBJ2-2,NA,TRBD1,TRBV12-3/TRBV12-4,TGTGCCAGCAGTTTGTCCAGGGGGCGGACCGGGGAGCTGTTTTTT,CASSLSRGRTGELFF
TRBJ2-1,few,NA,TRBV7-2,TGTGCCAGCAGCTTCCTAGGGAGGCATGAGCAGTTCTTC,CASSFLGRHEQFF
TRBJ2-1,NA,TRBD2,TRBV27,TGTGCCAGCAGTTTGTTTCAACGGGGGGGTTCCTACAATGAGCAGTTCTTC,CASSLFQRGGSYNEQFF
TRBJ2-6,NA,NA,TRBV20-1,TGCAGTGCGACCAGTGGGGCCAACGTCCTGACTTTC,CSATSGANVLTF
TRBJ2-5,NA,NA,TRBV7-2,TGTGCCAGCAGGGCAGGGGGAGGCGAGACCCAGTACTTC,CASRAGGGETQYF
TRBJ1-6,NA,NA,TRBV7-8,TGTGCCAGCAGCCAGGGTCCCGCGGGGATTGCTTCACCCCTCCACTTT,CASSQGPAGIASPLHF
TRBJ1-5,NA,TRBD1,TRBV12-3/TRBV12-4,TGTGCCAGCAGTTCAGCAGGGGGGCATCAGCCCCAGCATTTT,CASSSAGGHQPQHF
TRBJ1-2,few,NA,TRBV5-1,TGCGCCAGCAGCTTGGCGCGTACTAGCTATGGCTACACCTTC,CASSLARTSYGYTF
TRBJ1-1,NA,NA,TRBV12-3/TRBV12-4,TGTGCCAGCAGTTTAGATAGTGAGACTGAAGCTTTCTTT,CASSLDSETEAFF
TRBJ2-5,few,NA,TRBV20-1,TGCAGTGCTAGGGGGCTATACGGCCAAGAGACCCAGTACTTC,CSARGLYGQETQYF
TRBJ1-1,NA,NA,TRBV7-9,TGTGCCAGCAGCGTACAGGGTGGGGACACTGAAGCTTTCTTT,CASSVQGGDTEAFF
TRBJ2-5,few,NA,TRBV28,TGTGCCAGCAGTACCTCTCAGCGGCAAGAGACCCAGTACTTC,CASSTSQRQETQYF
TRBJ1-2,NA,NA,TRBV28,TGTGCCAGCAGTTCTGTCAGGTTCCTCTATGGCTACACCTTC,CASSSVRFLYGYTF
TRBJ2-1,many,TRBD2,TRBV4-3,TGCGCCAGCAGCCAAGATCCTAGCGGGGGCTACAATGAGCAGTTCTTC,CASSQDPSGGYNEQFF
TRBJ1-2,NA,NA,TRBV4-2,TGTGCCAGCAGCCAGGGAGGCGCCTCTAACTATGGCTACACCTTC,CASSQGGASNYGYTF
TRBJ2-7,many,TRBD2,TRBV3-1,TGTGCCAGCAGCTACCAGGTCCAGCGGGGAACCGAGCAGTACTTC,CASSYQVQRGTEQYF
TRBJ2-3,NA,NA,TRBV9,TGTGCCAGCAGCGTTGGGGACGATACGCAGTATTTT,CASSVGDDTQYF
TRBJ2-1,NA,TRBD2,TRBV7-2,TGTGCCAGCAGTCCGGTAGCGGGGTTCAATGAGCAGTTCTTC,CASSPVAGFNEQFF
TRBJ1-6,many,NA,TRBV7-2,TGTGCCAGCAGCTTAAGGAATTCACCCCTCCACTTT,CASSLRNSPLHF
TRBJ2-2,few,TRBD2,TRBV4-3,TGCGCCAGCAGCCAAGCCGGGCGGGGGGGCCGGTCCGGGGAGCTGTTTTTT,CASSQAGRGGRSGELFF
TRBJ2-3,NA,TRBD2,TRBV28,TGTGCCTCCCGGCCCTGGCGGGGGAACACAGATACGCAGTATTTT,CASRPWRGNTDTQYF
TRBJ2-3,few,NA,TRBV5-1,TGCGCCAGCAGCTTGGACTTCAGGGGAGTGACAGATACGCAGTATTTT,CASSLDFRGVTDTQYF
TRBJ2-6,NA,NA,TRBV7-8,TGTGCCAGCAGCTTAGTAGGCCGCAGGATTTTCGACTCTGGGGCCAACGTCCTGACTTTC,CASSLVGRRIFDSGANVLTF
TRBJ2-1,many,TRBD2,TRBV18,TGTGCCAGCTCACCGCAGGGAGGGCAGCAGTTCTTC,CASSPQGGQQFF
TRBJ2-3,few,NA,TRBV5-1,TGCGCCAGCAGCTTGGGACAGCCCGCAGATACGCAGTATTTT,CASSLGQPADTQYF
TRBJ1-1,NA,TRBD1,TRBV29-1,TGCAGCTTAAGGACAGGGGGCGCCGAGGGGACTGAAGCTTTCTTT,CSLRTGGAEGTEAFF
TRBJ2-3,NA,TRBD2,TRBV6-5,TGTGCCAGCACCGCCCGCCCTAGCGGGGGGACCCATACGCAGTATTTT,CASTARPSGGTHTQYF
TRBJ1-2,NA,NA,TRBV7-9,TGTGCCAGCAGCTTGCCGGGGAATGGCTACACCTTC,CASSLPGNGYTF
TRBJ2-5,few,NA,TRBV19,TGTGCCAGTAGTATGAGGGCGGGGGCAGGGCAAGAGACCCAGTACTTC,CASSMRAGAGQETQYF